Listed below are T cell receptor beta chains from one sample, sequenced in a study of cytomegalovirus exposure and HLA in healthy donors. Clones were read by immunoSEQ multiplex PCR, and TCRdb kept only the in-frame ones, dropping some. The table includes approximately 210,000 clones, 80% detected once. Sample: PBMCs. These receptors were obtained from a woman aged 40 to 49 in good health and CMV-seronegative. Each CDR3 is given without its conserved first and last residue.

>13|TRBV4-3
ASRKGRSVNTEAF
>13|TRBV28
ASSPTGLSGNTIY
>12|TRBV29-1
SVGGGLAVNEQF
>13|TRBV7-2
ASSLLAGAPTEAF
>14|TRBV7-9
ASSLAPGTDIGELF
>12|TRBV7-3
ASSSLDRGDIQY
>12|TRBV7-7
ASSTGTTGDTQY
>11|TRBV30
ACRDRGEDTQY
>13|TRBV11-2
ASSFGQRRTDTQY
>14|TRBV7-3
ASSFARDRDSYEQY
>13|TRBV4-2
ASSQDGDSASPLH
>14|TRBV5-1
ASSLDVFSSGNTIY
>12|TRBV27
ASGGTGSYNEQF
>13|TRBV5-4
ASSSVDSGTGELF
>12|TRBV7-9
ASTRGISGNTIY
>12|TRBV30
AWSVTRDTGELF
>11|TRBV4-2
ASSLHGDYGYT
>13|TRBV11-3
ASSWGQGNTDTQY
>13|TRBV27
ASRGDFRRGTEAF
>13|TRBV11-3
ASSFSSGYTGELF
>10|TRBV9
ASSPGDNEQF
>12|TRBV5-4
ASSATLQGISEF
>14|TRBV6-6
ASSSLPGAGGNTIY
>17|TRBV27
ASKGTEIRSGQVTDTQY
>13|TRBV12-5
ASGLIGGVYNEQF
>12|TRBV11-1
ASSLGTGGDTQY
>14|TRBV7-8
ASSLWGGSTNEKLF
>11|TRBV7-2
ASSLVSSGELF
>13|TRBV11-1
ASSSRGAGANVLT
>11|TRBV27
ASSSLSGNEQF
>14|TRBV6-5
ASSSGGGSFSDGYT
>13|TRBV9
ASSSGVANTDTQY
>11|TRBV7-2
ASTLRREETQY
>13|TRBV11-1
ASSFGTGWNTEAF
>11|TRBV7-2
ASSLGGRDTQY
>11|TRBV6-1
ASSGDWDNEQF
>12|TRBV5-6
ASSLEVRGFGYT
>12|TRBV5-1
ASSVDLSGEKLF
>10|TRBV10-3
AINKDRGDAF
>13|TRBV1
TSSLSNNSNQPQH
>14|TRBV13
ASSLGAGSSYNEQF
>14|TRBV4-3
ASSHHYRNTYNEQF
>12|TRBV30
AWTRGRGNGELF
>14|TRBV5-1
ASSKRLAGGADTQY
>11|TRBV27
ASSTSGGYGYT
>13|TRBV5-1
ASSLGGFGSDTQY
>12|TRBV7-9
ASSLEGGSQPQH
>12|TRBV30
AWGRDSTPDTQY
>14|TRBV5-1
ASSWLAGGNTGELF
>16|TRBV5-1
ASSLVQVRFSGANVLT
>13|TRBV27
ASSSAEGGSTEAF
>13|TRBV7-2
ASSPGNTVTGELF
>11|TRBV5-4
ASSHRGTGELF
>12|TRBV7-3
ASSLAGFAYEQY